The source of this T cell receptor beta chain is a study of blood T cell repertoires in COVID-19. Study context: The United States, Italy and Spain were the sources of the acute and convalescent COVID-19 samples. From T cells, B-cell-depleted T cells, or PBMCs came the material, which was cDNA or gDNA.

TCRdb's copy holds only in-frame clones and misses some; the assay was immunoSEQ multiplex PCR. Among about 240,000 clones listed, about three quarters were seen once. Between the trimmed V and J ends, which lost 2 bases and 7 bases, there was a span of 17 bases. CDR1 and CDR2 from the germline V gene are LGHDT and YNNKEL (reference sequence). The CDR3 length is 15 residues. Sequencing input: peripheral blood. This TCR was sampled from a woman over 75 with acute or convalescent COVID-19. The V gene is TRBV3-1 (or the pseudogene TRBV3-2), the J gene TRBJ1-2; TRBD1 is a possible D gene (5 bases). CDR3 nucleotides: TGTGCCAGCAGCCAAACAAGTGGGGCAGGATTTGGCTACACCTTC. Translating it yields CASSQTSGAGFGYTF.